The text below deals with one T cell receptor (beta chain). Its antigen is not yet known. No base qualities exist here, and no much larger clone lies one base off it. The CDR3 holds 16 amino acids from the cysteine to the phenylalanine. The CDR3 DNA has 48 bases and is translated from base 1. From the germline V gene (reference sequence), CDR1 is LNHDA and CDR2 is SQIVND. V gives up 7 bases and J gives up 0 bases, and the segment between their germline ends measures 16 bases. The record originates from a study of PD-1 blockade in classical Hodgkin lymphoma (dated by TCRdb to 2020 to 2022). At the level of the whole study: Nivolumab dosing was 3 mg/kg intravenously every 2 weeks, continuing until either disease progression or unacceptable toxicity. The study used TCR beta sequencing and CyTOF to define a peripheral blood immune signature of response to PD-1 blockade in classical Hodgkin lymphoma.

The intended sense of this specimen's time point label: cycle 2 day 1 (C2D1) of nivolumab. Relapse after autologous stem cell transplantation had occurred in all trial patients, and cohorts A, B and C were distinguished by prior brentuximab vedotin exposure. A total of fewer than 70 patients with relapsed/refractory classical Hodgkin lymphoma made up the trial cohort, and each patient's best overall response was complete response, partial response or progressive disease. In the multi-cohort phase II CheckMate 205 trial, trial patients received single-agent nivolumab. Best overall response was determined by an independent review committee according to the 2007 International Working Group response criteria. Trial PBMCs were collected just before the start of nivolumab (C1D1) and during therapy at cycle 2 day 1 and cycle 4 day 1. Peripheral blood was collected in 8 mL Vacutainer Cell Preparation Tubes, from which PBMCs were isolated by centrifugation and then cryopreserved.

General findings and caveats noted by the study authors: Trial patients achieving complete response had baseline diversity similar to newly diagnosed patients, whereas partial responders and progressors had significantly lower diversity. CD4+ but not CD8+ TCR diversity rose significantly by C4D1 (p=0.0027 vs p=0.16), most apparent in complete responders (p=0.02). The study was restricted to a single clinical trial cohort, and the causes of repertoire differences, possibly disease activity or prior therapy, were left undefined. Lower diversity was observed in patients in whom nivolumab was started less than 1 year after ASCT, and these patients were excluded from later analyses so that confounding by immune reconstitution would be avoided. Baseline TCR diversity was reported to be lower in newly diagnosed patients than in healthy donors, and even lower in relapsed/refractory patients.

The Qiagen DNeasy kit was used to extract genomic DNA both from unsorted PBMCs and from the negatively selected CD4+ and CD8+ fractions. Amplification of TCR beta CDR3 regions was done by immunoSEQ multiplex PCR with primers that anneal to V and J segments. A synthetic immune receptor repertoire was used to minimize amplification bias, and remaining bias was computationally removed after sequencing. As for the authors' bioinformatics: Custom Python scripts were used to quantify repertoire diversity as the Shannon entropy index. The unsorted, CD4+ and CD8+ repertoires were each analyzed separately, with the exception of combined analyses, where CD4+ and CD8+ sequences were merged in silico. Clonal expansion was defined as at least a 2-fold frequency increase after treatment relative to C1D1, with a pseudocount of 0.5 for undetected baseline clones. Clones with 0 or 1 copy at C1D1 were classified as singleton clones, and clones with 2 or more copies were classified as non-singleton clones. Clones expanded in unsorted samples were annotated as CD4+, CD8+ or unknown by matching protein sequences in sorted samples from the same patient. Wilcoxon tests on paired samples were used to test diversity changes from C1D1 to C4D1. The table comes from immuneACCESS by way of TCRdb, which keeps in-frame sequences with V and J called. Part of the clones is missing from these tables; in studies checked, under half for an unresolved V gene and the rest for unknown reasons. V, J and clone size are those of that table, while D and trimming were read from the DNA. This sample comprises 100,000 or so clones, around nine tenths of them detected only once. The ten largest clones add up to around 7% of the sample.

This receptor was obtained from a human donor with classical Hodgkin lymphoma. Recombination linked TRBV19 to TRBJ1-5; the best D guess is TRBD1, with 6 bases matching. The input for sequencing was peripheral blood mononuclear cells (PBMCs), taken before the second cycle of nivolumab. The CDR3 corresponds to CASNRVGDFSNQPQHF. The nucleotide sequence reads as follows: TGTGCCAGTAACAGGGTCGGAGACTTTAGCAATCAGCCCCAGCATTTT.